This passage covers 20 T cell receptor beta chains from one sample sequenced in a study of blood T cell repertoires in COVID-19. Sequencing was performed with immunoSEQ multiplex PCR; in TCRdb, only in-frame clones are kept and a portion is missing. The sample includes around 200,000 clones, 80% to 90% of them seen just once. The sample consisted of PBMCs or T cells enriched from blood (not recorded which). These receptors were collected from a woman in her forties with acute COVID-19.

This chain links TRBV11-2 with TRBJ1-2; 9 bases match TRBD1. From germline, CDR1 is SGHAT and CDR2 FQNNGV. The CDR3 runs to 16 residues. V lost 5 bases to trimming and J lost 8 bases; unmatched junction nucleotides: 15. In nucleotides, the CDR3 is TGTGCCAGCAGCCCCAGGGGGGCCGGGACAGGGTACGGCTACACCTTC. Encoded protein: CASSPRGAGTGYGYTF.

The DNA of the CDR3 is TGTGCCAGCAGCGTAGCTTACGGGGGACCGACCGACACCGGGGAGCTGTTTTTT. It specifies CASSVAYGGPTDTGELFF. The rearrangement uses TRBV9 and TRBJ2-2; weak D call: TRBD2 (6 bases). The CDR3 is made up of 18 amino acids. Trimming left V 0 bases short and J 3 bases short, with 18 bases between. Germline lookup yields CDR1 SGDLS and CDR2 YYNGEE.

This chain links TRBV14 with TRBJ1-6; D perhaps matches TRBD1 (6 bases). The CDR3 has 18 amino acids. Trimming cost V 5 bases and J 0 bases, with 17 bases left between them. Germline values: CDR1 SGHDN, CDR2 FVKESK. CDR3 in amino acids: CASSRKTGVSSYNSPLHF. The CDR3, as DNA: TGTGCCAGCAGCAGGAAGACAGGCGTCAGCTCCTATAATTCACCCCTCCACTTT.

The chain joins TRBV7-8 to TRBJ1-6; D might be TRBD1 (5 bases). This CDR3 region has 15 residues. V was cut by 6 bases and J by 2 bases, with 11 bases left in between. Per germline, CDR1 SGHVS and CDR2 FQNEAQ. The CDR3 spells CASRVREAYNSPLHF. The DNA for the CDR3 is TGTGCCAGCAGAGTCAGGGAAGCCTATAATTCACCCCTCCACTTT.

The chain joins TRBV9 to TRBJ2-7; 9 nucleotides agree with TRBD1. V was clipped by 0 bases and J by 5 bases; unmatched bases: 6. Per germline, CDR1 SGDLS and CDR2 YYNGEE. The CDR3 contains 15 residues. The CDR3 DNA is TGTGCCAGCAGCGTAGCGGCACAGGGGGCCGACGAGCAGTACTTC. Translation: CASSVAAQGADEQYF.

The chain carries TRBV6-5 and TRBJ1-2; 9 positions match TRBD1. V shed 6 bases and J 4 bases; nucleotides not matched to a gene: 3. Germline-derived CDR1 and CDR2 are MNHEY and SVGAGI. This CDR3 has 13 residues. The CDR3 region has the DNA TGTGCCAGCAGAGGGACAGGGAGCTATGGCTACACCTTC. Protein: CASRGTGSYGYTF.

V usage is TRBV5-1 and J usage is TRBJ2-3, with 11 bases that match TRBD2. The germline gives CDR1 SGHRS, CDR2 YFSETQ. This CDR3 contains 16 residues. Trimming cost V 0 bases and J 0 bases; bases outside gene matches: 0. In DNA, the CDR3 is TGCGCCAGCAGCTTGGCTAGCGGGGGGAGCACAGATACGCAGTATTTT. As protein: CASSLASGGSTDTQYF.

V gene TRBV10-1 combines with J gene TRBJ1-6, with D uncertain. Germline-derived CDR1 and CDR2 are WNHNN and SYGVQD (reference sequence). The CDR3 runs 14 residues. Trimming took off 2 bases at V and 11 bases at J, with 13 bases between the two ends. The CDR3 loop is CASSEARPLAPLHF. The CDR3 DNA reads as TGCGCCAGCAGTGAGGCCCGTCCCTTAGCACCCCTCCACTTT.

V and J are TRBV7-8 and TRBJ1-4, with D possibly TRBD1 on 5 matching bases. The CDR3 runs to 16 residues. V was clipped by 4 bases and J by 4 bases, with 16 bases between them. Per the germline V gene, CDR1 is SGHVS and CDR2 is FQNEAQ. As DNA, the CDR3 is TGTGCCAGCAGCTCCTTGTGGTCGGGGGATAATGAAAAACTGTTTTTT. Protein product: CASSSLWSGDNEKLFF.

The chain is built from TRBV5-1 and TRBJ2-7; 9 bases map to TRBD1. Germline V CDR1 and CDR2: SGHRS, YFSETQ. Trimming cost V 6 bases and J 2 bases; bases outside gene matches: 12. The CDR3 loop spans 16 amino acids. CDR3: CASTGQGTRSTYEQYF. The CDR3 coding sequence is TGCGCCAGCACGGGACAGGGCACCAGGAGTACCTACGAGCAGTACTTC.

The chain is built from TRBV10-3 and TRBJ1-2; D might be TRBD1 (6 bases). The CDR3 extends over 13 amino acids. Germline CDR1 is ENHRY and CDR2 is SYGVKD. V dropped 2 bases and J dropped 4 bases, with 8 bases sitting between them. The CDR3 loop is CAISETGLYGYTF. The DNA of the CDR3 is TGTGCCATCAGTGAGACAGGGCTCTATGGCTACACCTTC.

The chain has TRBV6-5 and TRBJ1-3; D unclear. Germline V gene lookup returns CDR1 MNHEY and CDR2 SVGAGI. The V end was cut by 10 bases, the J end by 4 bases, with 20 bases between. This CDR3 contains 15 residues. The CDR3 here is CATRVALNSGNTIYF. The CDR3 nucleotides read TGTGCCACCCGGGTAGCCCTGAACTCCGGAAACACCATATATTTT.

The chain employs TRBV6-5 and TRBJ1-2, with D tentatively TRBD1 (6 bases). Germline assignment: CDR1 MNHEY and CDR2 SVGAGI. The CDR3 contains 14 residues. Deletions cut 5 bases from V and 4 bases from J, with 14 bases between. The CDR3 sequence is CASSPRTASYGYTF. Here the CDR3 DNA reads TGTGCCAGCAGTCCTAGGACAGCCTCCTATGGCTACACCTTC.

The rearrangement links TRBV21-1 to TRBJ1-1; the table's D gene call, TRBD1, was not cross checked with the DNA. TRBV21-1 is deemed a pseudogene. The CDR3 contains 17 residues. The CDR3 here is CASSKAQGASEEEKAFF. The CDR3 DNA is TGTGCCAGCAGCAAAGCGCAAGGGGCTTCGGAAGAAGAGAAAGCTTTCTTT.

The CDR3: CASSVDRTSNYGYTF. The CDR3 DNA reads as TGTGCCAGCAGCGTAGATCGGACTTCGAACTATGGCTACACCTTC. The rearrangement joins TRBV9 to TRBJ1-2, with unresolved D. This CDR3 has 15 residues. The germline gives CDR1 SGDLS, CDR2 YYNGEE. The V end lost 0 bases, the J end lost 2 bases, and 11 bases lay between the germline ends.

The chain joins TRBV5-1 to TRBJ2-3, with TRBD1 matching 7 bases. The trim removed 4 bases at V and 2 bases at J, leaving 7 bases unmatched. CDR1 and CDR2 from the germline V gene are SGHRS and YFSETQ. This CDR3 region has 15 residues. In DNA, the CDR3 is TGCGCCAGCAGCCAACAGGGGAGTAACACAGATACGCAGTATTTT. It yields the protein CASSQQGSNTDTQYF.

This clone was seen just once. CDR3 DNA: TGCGCCAGCAGTGAGTACAGGGTTGAGGATACGCAGTATTTT. The encoded protein is CASSEYRVEDTQYF. This chain joins TRBV10-1 and TRBJ2-3; possible D gene TRBD1, 6 bases. The germline gives CDR1 WNHNN, CDR2 SYGVQD (reference sequence). V was clipped by 1 base and J by 6 bases, with 11 bases between them. The CDR3 sequence is 14 residues long.

The chain carries TRBV27 and TRBJ1-6; TRBD1 matches 8 bases. This CDR3 is 17 amino acids long. The J segment lost 7 bases and the V segment lost 2 bases, leaving 10 bases of the junction unmatched. The germline CDR1 and CDR2 sequences are MNHEY and SMNVEV (reference sequence). CDR3 nucleotide sequence: TGTGCCAGCAGTTTACCTCCCCCAGGGGGCTCAAATTCACCCCTCCACTTT. It encodes CASSLPPPGGSNSPLHF.

CDR3 region: CASRDRGLKDLHEQYV. CDR3 nucleotide sequence: TGCGCCAGCAGGGACAGGGGGCTCAAGGATCTCCACGAGCAGTACGTC. This chain connects TRBV23-1 to TRBJ2-7, with 11 bases matching TRBD1. TRBV23-1 is filed as an ORF, its function uncertain. V gave up 6 bases and J gave up 5 bases; unmatched junction bases: 12. The CDR3 is 16 amino acids.

V is TRBV18 and J is TRBJ1-1; D not certain. V dropped 2 bases and J dropped 2 bases, with 15 bases sitting between them. The CDR3 runs 16 residues. The germline V gene has CDR1 KGHSH and CDR2 LQKENI. The CDR3 spells CASSPRVTDQNTEAFF. CDR3 nucleotide sequence: TGTGCCAGCTCACCAAGAGTTACAGACCAAAACACTGAAGCTTTCTTT. Looking up the rest from reference TRBV18 and TRBJ1-1 gives the full variable domain: NAGVMQNPRHLVRRRGQEARLRCSPMKGHSHVYWYRQLPEEGLKFMVYLQKENIIDESGMPKERFSAEFPKEGPSILRIQQVVRGDSAAYFCASSPRVTDQNTEAFFGQGTRLTVV.